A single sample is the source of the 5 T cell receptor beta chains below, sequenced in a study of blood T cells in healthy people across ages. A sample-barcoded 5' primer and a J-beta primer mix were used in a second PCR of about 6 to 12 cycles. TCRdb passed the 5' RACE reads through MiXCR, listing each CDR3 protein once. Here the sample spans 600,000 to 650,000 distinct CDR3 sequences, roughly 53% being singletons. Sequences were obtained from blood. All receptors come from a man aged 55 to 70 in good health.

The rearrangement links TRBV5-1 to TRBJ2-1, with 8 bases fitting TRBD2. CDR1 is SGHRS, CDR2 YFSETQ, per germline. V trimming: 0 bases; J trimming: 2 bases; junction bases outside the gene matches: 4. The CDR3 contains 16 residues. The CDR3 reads CASSLVGSGAYNEQFF. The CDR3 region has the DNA TGCGCCAGCAGCTTGGTGGGTAGCGGGGCCTACAATGAGCAGTTCTTC. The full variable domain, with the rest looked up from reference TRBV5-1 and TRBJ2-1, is KAGVTQTPRYLIKTRGQQVTLSCSPISGHRSVSWYQQTPGQGLQFLFEYFSETQRNKGNFPGRFSGRQFSNSRSEMNVSTLELGDSALYLCASSLVGSGAYNEQFFGPGTRLTVL.

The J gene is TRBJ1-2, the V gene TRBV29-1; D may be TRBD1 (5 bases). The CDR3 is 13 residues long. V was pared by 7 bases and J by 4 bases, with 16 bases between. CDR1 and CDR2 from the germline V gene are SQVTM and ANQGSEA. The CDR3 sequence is CSARDSTSYGYTF. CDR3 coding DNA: TGCAGCGCCCGGGACTCCACGAGCTATGGCTACACCTTC. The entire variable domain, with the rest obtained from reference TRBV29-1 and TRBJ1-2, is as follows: SAVISQKPSRDICQRGTSLTIQCQVDSQVTMMFWYRQQPGQSLTLIATANQGSEATYESGFVIDKFPISRPNLTFSTLTVSNMSPEDSSIYLCSARDSTSYGYTFGSGTRLTVV.

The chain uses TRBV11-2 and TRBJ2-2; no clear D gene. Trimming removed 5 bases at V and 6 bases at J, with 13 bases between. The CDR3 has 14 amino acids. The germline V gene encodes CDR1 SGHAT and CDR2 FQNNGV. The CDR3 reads CASSPLGRAGELFF. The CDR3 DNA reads TGTGCCAGCAGCCCACTGGGTCGGGCCGGGGAGCTGTTTTTT.

CDR3 in DNA: TGCAGCGTGGGACAGGGGCGAGATGGCTACACCTTC. This translates into CSVGQGRDGYTF. V gene TRBV29-1 combines with J gene TRBJ1-2; TRBD1 agrees at 10 bases. The germline V gene encodes CDR1 SQVTM and CDR2 ANQGSEA. The ends lost 6 bases at V and 6 bases at J; junction bases unmatched: 4. The CDR3 runs 12 residues.

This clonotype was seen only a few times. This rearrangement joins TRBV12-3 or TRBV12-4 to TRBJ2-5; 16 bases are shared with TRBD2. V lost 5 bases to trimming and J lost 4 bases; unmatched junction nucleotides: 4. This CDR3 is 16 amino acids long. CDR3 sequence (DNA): TGTGCCAGCAGTGGGACTAGCGGGGGGGCCGGAGAGACCCAGTACTTC. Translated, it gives CASSGTSGGAGETQYF.